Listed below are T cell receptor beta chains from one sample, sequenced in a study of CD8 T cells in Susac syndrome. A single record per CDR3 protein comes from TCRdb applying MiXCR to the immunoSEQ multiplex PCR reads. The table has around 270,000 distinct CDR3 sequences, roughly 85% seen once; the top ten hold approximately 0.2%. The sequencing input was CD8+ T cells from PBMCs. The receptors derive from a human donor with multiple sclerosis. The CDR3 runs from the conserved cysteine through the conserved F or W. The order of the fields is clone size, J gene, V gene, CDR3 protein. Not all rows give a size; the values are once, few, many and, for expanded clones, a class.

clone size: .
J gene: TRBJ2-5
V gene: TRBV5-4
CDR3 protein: CASTPLPGETQYF

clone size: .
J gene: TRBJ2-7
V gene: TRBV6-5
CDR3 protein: CASSYSAGAGGPYEQYF

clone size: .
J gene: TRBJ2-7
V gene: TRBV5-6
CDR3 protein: CASSFSLAPYEQYF

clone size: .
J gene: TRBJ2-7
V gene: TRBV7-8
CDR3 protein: CASSLAHDSLAGGPEQYF

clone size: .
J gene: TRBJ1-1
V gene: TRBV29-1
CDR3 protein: CSVERAGTEAFF

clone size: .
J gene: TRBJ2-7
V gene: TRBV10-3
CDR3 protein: CAISGKILAGDYEQYF

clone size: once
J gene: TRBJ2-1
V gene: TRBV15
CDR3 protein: CATSTRRASYNEQFF

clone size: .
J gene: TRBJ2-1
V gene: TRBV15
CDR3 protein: CATSNRGSSYNEQFF

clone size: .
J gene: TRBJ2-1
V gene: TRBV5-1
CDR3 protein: CASRGEFYNEQFF

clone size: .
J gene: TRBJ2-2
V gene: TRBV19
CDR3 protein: CASTPENTGELFF

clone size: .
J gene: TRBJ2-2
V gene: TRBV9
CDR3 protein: CASLGLNTGELFF

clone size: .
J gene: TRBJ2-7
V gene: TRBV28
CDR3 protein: CASSAALEPNSRYEQYF

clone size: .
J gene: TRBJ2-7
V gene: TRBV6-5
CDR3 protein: CASSYSGTSPFYEQYF

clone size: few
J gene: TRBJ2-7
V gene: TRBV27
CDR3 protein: CASSFGQPSYEQYF

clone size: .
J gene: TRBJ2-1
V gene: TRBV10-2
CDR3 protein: CASSENWGDEQFF

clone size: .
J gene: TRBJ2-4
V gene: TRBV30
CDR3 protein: CAWTAPLAGGRHIQYF

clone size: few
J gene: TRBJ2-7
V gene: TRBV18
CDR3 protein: CASSTGRLPYEQYF

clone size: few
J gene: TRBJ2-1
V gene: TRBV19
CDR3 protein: CASTSTSHSYNEQFF

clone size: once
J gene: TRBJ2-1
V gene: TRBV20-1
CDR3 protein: CSARDPLPNEQFF

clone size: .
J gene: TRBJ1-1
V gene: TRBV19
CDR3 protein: CASSSSGTRYGWNTEAFF

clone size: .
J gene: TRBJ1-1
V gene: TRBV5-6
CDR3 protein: CASSLALGSFGTEAFF

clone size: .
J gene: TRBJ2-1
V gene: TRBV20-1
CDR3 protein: CSARDGGGHHSYNEQFF

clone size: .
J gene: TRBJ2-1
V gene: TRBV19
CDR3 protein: CASSTFGTHNEQFF

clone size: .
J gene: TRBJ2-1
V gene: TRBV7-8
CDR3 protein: CASSNTAGTSPYNEQFF

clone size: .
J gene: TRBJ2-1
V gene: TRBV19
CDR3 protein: CASSRAQGNEQFF

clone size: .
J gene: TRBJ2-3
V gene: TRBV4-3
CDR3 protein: CASSQERAGTSTTDTQYF

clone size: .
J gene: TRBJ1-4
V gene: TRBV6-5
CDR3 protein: CASSYGPEKLFF

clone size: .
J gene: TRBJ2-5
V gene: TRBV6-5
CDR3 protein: CASRWTGQETQYF

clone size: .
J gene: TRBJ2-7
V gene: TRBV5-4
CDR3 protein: CASSIELAPYEQYF

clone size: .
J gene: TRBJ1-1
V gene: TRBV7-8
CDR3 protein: CASPSLPAGNTEAFF

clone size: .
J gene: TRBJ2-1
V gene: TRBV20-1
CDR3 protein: CSVNSGPSYNEQFF

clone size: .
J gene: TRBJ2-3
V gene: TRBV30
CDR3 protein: CAWSGTGVTDTQYF

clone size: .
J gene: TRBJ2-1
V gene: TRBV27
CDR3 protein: CASSSGPSYNEQFF

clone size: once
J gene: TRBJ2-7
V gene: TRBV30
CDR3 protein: CAWSVNGFRDEQYF

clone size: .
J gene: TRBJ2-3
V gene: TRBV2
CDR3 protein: CASRLEAGEATQYF

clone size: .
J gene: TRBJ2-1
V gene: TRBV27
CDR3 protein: CASSLGTPYNEQFF

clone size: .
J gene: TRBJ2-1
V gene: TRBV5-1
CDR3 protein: CASSLVTARILYNEQFF

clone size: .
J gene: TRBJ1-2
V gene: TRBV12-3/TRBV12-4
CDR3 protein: CASNLGGGPPGHGYTF

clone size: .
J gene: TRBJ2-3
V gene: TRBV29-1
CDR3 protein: CSVAGTSATVSTDTQYF

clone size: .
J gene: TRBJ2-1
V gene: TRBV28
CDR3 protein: CASSFVREYNEQFF

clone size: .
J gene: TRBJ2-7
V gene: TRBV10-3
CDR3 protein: CAISEFVGRTYEQYF

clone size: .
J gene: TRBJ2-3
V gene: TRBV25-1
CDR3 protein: CASSKISKIGREGVSAPYADTQYF

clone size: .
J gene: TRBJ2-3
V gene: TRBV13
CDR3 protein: CASSLGENYYTDTQYF

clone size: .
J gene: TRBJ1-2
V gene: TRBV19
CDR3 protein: CASTPQTGGYGYTF

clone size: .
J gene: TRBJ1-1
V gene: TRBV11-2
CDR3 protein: CASSRGGDTEAFF

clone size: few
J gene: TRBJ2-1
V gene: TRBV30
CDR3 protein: CAWARDRGYNEQFF

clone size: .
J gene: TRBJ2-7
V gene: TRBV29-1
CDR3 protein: CSAGGGVAYEQYF

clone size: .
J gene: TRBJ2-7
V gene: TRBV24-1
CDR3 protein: CATSDSASYEQYF